One and the same sample provided the 13 T cell receptor beta chains below, sequenced in a study of control samples from healthy donors and cancer patients. Method: immunoSEQ multiplex PCR; TCRdb's copy keeps in-frame clones and lacks some. The sample gives roughly 130,000 clones, about 88% of which show up once; more than 2.5% is in the top ten. Input material: blood. These receptors all stem from a man aged 45-65 years in good health.

V usage is TRBV3-1 (or the pseudogene TRBV3-2) and J usage is TRBJ2-1, with a weak D call TRBD1 (5 bases). The CDR3 is 17 residues long. V lost 0 bases to trimming and J lost 7 bases, with 19 bases between them. CDR1 and CDR2 from the germline V gene are LGHDT and YNNKEL (reference sequence). Here the CDR3 reads CASSQEIGVERTNEQFF. In DNA form, the CDR3 reads TGTGCCAGCAGCCAAGAAATAGGGGTTGAAAGGACGAATGAGCAGTTCTTC.

The chain is built from TRBV24-1 and TRBJ2-3; D may be TRBD1 (5 bases). The CDR3 covers 15 residues. Trimming pared 2 bases from V and 6 bases from J, leaving 14 bases between. Looked up from germline, CDR1 is KGHDR and CDR2 is SFDVKD. CDR3 in amino acids: CATSDSDRASDTQYF. The CDR3 DNA reads TGTGCCACCAGTGATTCCGACAGAGCGTCTGATACGCAGTATTTT.

The J gene is TRBJ2-2, the V gene TRBV27; 7 bases match TRBD1. The CDR3 consists of 14 residues. Germline values: CDR1 MNHEY, CDR2 SMNVEV (reference sequence). Trimming cost V 5 bases and J 4 bases; bases outside gene matches: 4. CDR3 region: CASSTDRVTGELFF. The DNA for the CDR3 is TGTGCCAGCAGTACCGACAGGGTCACCGGGGAGCTGTTTTTT.

The chain joins TRBV19 to TRBJ2-6; 7 bases match TRBD1. CDR3 length equals 15 residues. In germline, CDR1 is LNHDA, CDR2 SQIVND (reference sequence). Trimming cost V 6 bases and J 0 bases; bases outside gene matches: 2. CDR3 nucleotide sequence: TGTGCCAGTAGACAGGGGAGCTCTGGGGCCAACGTCCTGACTTTC. Amino acid sequence: CASRQGSSGANVLTF.

The V gene is TRBV5-1, the J gene TRBJ1-6, with D unclear. There are 14 residues in the CDR3. Germline CDR1 is SGHRS and CDR2 is YFSETQ. V shed 1 base and J shed 8 bases, with 10 bases lying between them. This CDR3 reads CASSLLGLHSPLHF. The CDR3 DNA follows: TGCGCCAGCAGCTTGCTAGGTTTGCATTCACCCCTCCACTTT.

J is TRBJ1-4 and V is TRBV15; no clear D. The CDR3 sequence is 16 residues long. V was shortened by 0 bases and J by 4 bases, with 12 bases between the two germline ends. Looked up from germline, CDR1 is LNHNV and CDR2 is YYDKDF (reference sequence). The CDR3 DNA reads as TGTGCCACCAGCAGAGATGGGCAGCGGAGTAATGAAAAACTGTTTTTT. Residues: CATSRDGQRSNEKLFF.

This sequence joins TRBV13 and TRBJ2-1; D is perhaps TRBD1 or TRBD2 (5 bases each). Germline values: CDR1 PRHDT, CDR2 FYEKMQ (reference sequence). With 3 bases removed from V and 1 base from J, the gap between germline ends came to 10 bases. The CDR3 totals 15 residues. The CDR3 protein is CASSLGVGSYNEQFF. CDR3 nucleotide sequence: TGTGCCAGCAGCTTGGGGGTAGGGTCCTACAATGAGCAGTTCTTC.

The chain couples TRBV3-1 (or the pseudogene TRBV3-2) to TRBJ1-4; TRBD1 is a possible D gene (5 bases). With 4 bases removed from V and 5 bases from J, the gap between germline ends came to 11 bases. This CDR3 is built from 14 residues. Per germline, CDR1 LGHDT and CDR2 YNNKEL (reference sequence). CDR3 residues: CASSLRVQNEKLFF. The CDR3, as DNA: TGTGCCAGCAGCCTCAGGGTACAGAATGAAAAACTGTTTTTT.

J is TRBJ1-4 and V is TRBV18; D unclear. The length of the CDR3 is 16 residues. V was clipped by 3 bases and J by 0 bases, with 11 bases between them. From germline, CDR1 is KGHSH and CDR2 LQKENI. Here the CDR3 DNA reads TGTGCCAGCTCACCTTCGCAGGCGACAACTAATGAAAAACTGTTTTTT. The encoded protein is CASSPSQATTNEKLFF.

The V gene is TRBV10-3, the J gene TRBJ2-7; possibly TRBD1 or TRBD2 for D (5 bases each). V was shortened by 11 bases and J by 1 base, with 18 bases between the two germline ends. CDR3 length: 14 residues. Germline CDR1 ENHRY, CDR2 SYGVKD. CDR3 amino acids: CAADSGTDSYEQYF. The CDR3 DNA follows: TGTGCCGCCGACTCCGGGACCGATTCCTACGAGCAGTACTTC.

The chain links TRBV10-3 to TRBJ1-3; maybe TRBD1 (5 bases). Trimming left V 7 bases short and J 7 bases short, with 14 bases between. CDR1 is ENHRY and CDR2 is SYGVKD in the germline V gene. This CDR3 contains 13 residues. CDR3 DNA sequence: TGTGCCATCAAGGACACCGTCGGGAACACCATATATTTT. This gives the protein CAIKDTVGNTIYF.

The chain has TRBV30 and TRBJ1-5; 9 bases fit TRBD1. V was clipped by 2 bases and J by 3 bases; unmatched bases: 5. Per the germline V gene, CDR1 is GTSNPN and CDR2 is SVGIG (reference sequence). This CDR3 has 15 residues. The CDR3 coding sequence is TGTGCCTGGAGTAGGACAGGGGTGGACAATCAGCCCCAGCATTTT. Translation: CAWSRTGVDNQPQHF.

The chain combines TRBV7-9 with TRBJ2-1; perhaps TRBD2 as D (6 bases). The CDR3 runs 15 residues. V lost 5 bases, J lost 0 bases, and 11 bases lay in between. The germline gives CDR1 SEHNR, CDR2 FQNEAQ (reference sequence). The CDR3 is CASSPAGSSYNEQFF. CDR3 in DNA: TGTGCCAGCAGCCCCGCGGGGAGCTCCTACAATGAGCAGTTCTTC.